A single T cell receptor beta chain is shown here with its context. The data were taken from a study of blood T cell repertoires in COVID-19. Study-level background: From the United States, Italy and Spain came samples of acute and convalescent COVID-19. From T cells, B-cell-depleted T cells, or PBMCs came the material, which was cDNA or gDNA.

As handled by the study authors: Cell counts per sample came from amplifying reference gene primers. Repertoires were generated with immunoSEQ multiplex PCR, while TCRdb's copy carries only in-frame clones and drops some. V and J calls and clone size follow that table, whereas D and trimming were derived from the DNA. Of 15,000 to 20,000 clones in the sample, roughly four fifths were seen once. The CDR3 is made up of 16 amino acids. The V gene end was trimmed by 3 bases and the J gene end by 4 bases; junction bases not matched to a gene: 9. CDR1 and CDR2 from the germline V gene are KGHSH and LQKENI.

V and J are TRBV18 and TRBJ2-7, with 10 bases identical to TRBD1. The sequencing sample was made of peripheral blood. The TCR comes from an elderly man with active COVID-19. For the CDR3, the DNA is TGTGCCAGCTCACCGGACCGGGACAGGGGTCGGTACGAGCAGTACTTC. Translating gives CASSPDRDRGRYEQYF.